This T cell receptor beta chain was recorded in a study of blood T cells in healthy people across ages. The study, taken as a whole, reports: Changes in expanded clonotypes were possibly confounded, as the CMV status of donors was unknown.

A note on this clonotype: The antigen remains undetermined.

Through a sample-barcoded 5' primer and a J-beta primer mix, a second PCR was run for roughly 6 to 11 cycles. Unique molecular identifiers of 12 random nucleotides labeled each cDNA. MiXCR, applied by TCRdb to the 5' RACE reads, yields one record per CDR3 protein. The sample holds hundreds of thousands of distinct CDR3 sequences, under 30% seen once. The CDR3 runs 15 residues. The germline CDR1 and CDR2 sequences are LNHNV and YYDKDF (reference sequence). V lost 2 bases and J 4 bases, leaving 12 bases between the germline ends. These records were also assigned to another study, of T cells of mothers and their children. As that study records: M1S, a second-PCR primer, added sample barcodes and 2-4 random nucleotides. The yield was over 8.5 million TCR beta CDR3 reads from each mother and a few million from each child.

Material for sequencing was blood. The chain combines TRBV15 with TRBJ2-1; D tentatively fits TRBD1 or TRBD2 (7 bases each). The TCR originated in a boy aged 5 to 17 in good health. CDR3 sequence (DNA): TGTGCCACCAGCAGACCAGGGGGGGGATACAATGAGCAGTTCTTC. Protein: CATSRPGGGYNEQFF. Variable domain in full (rest from reference TRBV15 and TRBJ2-1): DAMVIQNPRYQVTQFGKPVTLSCSQTLNHNVMYWYQQKSSQAPKLLFHYYDKDFNNEADTPDNFQSRRPNTSFCFLDIRSPGLGDTAMYLCATSRPGGGYNEQFFGPGTRLTVL.